This T cell receptor beta chain was identified during a study of response to subunit inactivated influenza vaccine. Via MiXCR, TCRdb re-called the RT-PCR reads, giving one row per CDR3 protein. Among some 850,000 distinct CDR3 sequences listed, under 20% were seen once. The CDR3 contains 11 residues. Trimming took off 3 bases at V and 6 bases at J, with 5 bases between the two ends. Germline V gene data show CDR1 as LGHDT and CDR2 as YNNKEL (reference sequence). Study-wide results and limits: Each seasonal flu vaccination may recruit only limited new T cells, authors suggested.

In its sample, this clonotype was seen a few times. Its antigen is not identified. This clonotype was sampled from a man aged 50 or older who received an inactivated influenza vaccine. J is TRBJ1-2 and V is TRBV3-1; D unclear. The source was PBMCs from blood, collected 4 to 6 days after vaccination. CDR3 nucleotide sequence: TGTGCCAGCAGCCAGGGAAATGGCTACACCTTC. Translated: CASSQGNGYTF.